The next 5 T cell receptor beta chains were all read from a single sample in a study of B cell selection in AIRE deficiency. The regulatory T cell sort gate was CD4+CD25hiCD127low/negative. The assay was immunoSEQ multiplex PCR, and TCRdb's table has in-frame clones only and misses some. The sample has around 26,000 clones; 92% are singletons. Material for sequencing was CD4+CD25+ Tregs sorted from PBMCs. The receptors come from a human donor in good health.

The genes are TRBV27 and TRBJ2-4; a possible D gene is TRBD2 (6 bases). This CDR3 is 15 amino acids long. CDR1 is MNHEY and CDR2 is SMNVEV in the germline V gene (reference sequence). V shed 6 bases and J shed 2 bases, with 14 bases lying between them. CDR3 residues: CASRFTGLPKNIQYF. The CDR3 region has the DNA TGTGCCAGCAGATTCACGGGACTCCCCAAAAACATTCAGTACTTC.

The chain is built from TRBV7-2 and TRBJ2-2; D is possibly TRBD1 (5 bases). The V and J ends lost 1 base and 8 bases respectively, with 8 bases between them. The germline CDR1 and CDR2 sequences are SGHTA and FQGNSA. This CDR3 region has 13 residues. The CDR3, as DNA: TGTGCCAGCAGCTTAGTCAACAGGGGGGAGCTGTTTTTT. Translated: CASSLVNRGELFF.

The V call is TRBV7-9, the J call TRBJ1-1; no clear D gene. In germline, CDR1 is SEHNR, CDR2 FQNEAQ (reference sequence). The germline V and J ends were trimmed by 4 bases and 0 bases, with 12 bases remaining between them. CDR3 length: 15 residues. In DNA, the CDR3 is TGTGCCAGCAGCTCAGGTCGTGGAATGAACACTGAAGCTTTCTTT. Its translation is CASSSGRGMNTEAFF.

The J gene is TRBJ2-1, the V gene TRBV2; no clear D. The germline V gene has CDR1 SNHLY and CDR2 FYNNEI. The V end was cut by 1 base, the J end by 10 bases, with 5 bases between. The CDR3 contains 11 residues. For the CDR3, the DNA is TGTGCCAGCAGTGAAGTGCAGGAGCAGTTCTTC. Encoded protein: CASSEVQEQFF.

This clone was seen only once. A read error may produce the germline difference seen at one junction end. This sample also contains other DNA sequences that code for the same CDR3. CDR3 coding DNA: TGTGCCAGCAGCCCTACAGCTAACTATGGCTACACCTTT. Protein product: CASSPTANYGYTF. The chain uses TRBV9 and TRBJ1-2; no firm D call. The CDR3 runs 13 residues. CDR1 SGDLS and CDR2 YYNGEE come from the germline V gene.